The 26 T cell receptor beta chains in this list originate from one sample, sequenced in a study of OX40 agonist ivuxolimab in advanced cancers. Clones were sequenced by immunoSEQ multiplex PCR, and TCRdb holds only the in-frame ones, with some missing. The sample yields roughly 56,000 clones, roughly nine tenths seen once. Specimen: CD4+ or CD8+ T cells sorted from blood, collected in a trial of the OX40 agonist ivuxolimab. These receptors came from an adult with an advanced solid tumor such as melanoma, head and neck, liver or kidney cancer.

CDR3 amino acids: CASRGTSGPLPETQYF. The DNA for the CDR3 is TGCGCCAGCCGGGGGACTAGCGGTCCCCTCCCAGAGACCCAGTACTTC. J is TRBJ2-5 and V is TRBV5-1; 11 nucleotides line up with TRBD2. V lost 7 bases to trimming and J lost 4 bases; unmatched junction nucleotides: 12. Germline V CDR1 and CDR2: SGHRS, YFSETQ. The CDR3 extends over 16 amino acids.

The gene calls are TRBV30 and TRBJ2-7; tentative D call: TRBD2 (5 bases). Germline values: CDR1 GTSNPN, CDR2 SVGIG (reference sequence). V lost 1 base, J lost 6 bases, and 13 bases lay in between. CDR3 length equals 13 residues. The CDR3 coding sequence is TGTGCCTGGAGTGGTCGGGGAGTGGGCGAGCAGTACTTC. This encodes CAWSGRGVGEQYF.

The chain carries TRBV19 and TRBJ2-7, with 9 bases that match TRBD1. The CDR3 runs 13 residues. Germline V lookup: CDR1 LNHDA, CDR2 SQIVND (reference sequence). V dropped 4 bases and J dropped 4; count of bases not matched to a gene: 2. The CDR3 spells CASSTDRGYEQYF. For the CDR3, the DNA is TGTGCCAGTAGTACGGACAGGGGTTACGAGCAGTACTTC.

The chain combines TRBV6-5 with TRBJ1-1; D is ambiguous. The CDR3 runs to 13 residues. CDR1 is MNHEY and CDR2 is SVGAGI in the germline V gene. Trimming stripped 3 bases from V and 6 bases from J, with 11 bases between. CDR3 loop: CASSYSGTAEAFF. DNA for the CDR3: TGTGCCAGCAGTTATTCCGGAACCGCTGAAGCTTTCTTT.

The rearrangement joins TRBV11-2 to TRBJ2-3, with 7 bases identical to TRBD2. With V trimmed by 5 bases and J by 4 bases, 21 bases remained unmatched. The germline gives CDR1 SGHAT, CDR2 FQNNGV. This CDR3 has 19 residues. This chain's CDR3 is CASSPEGRRQRGVADTQYF. The CDR3 nucleotides are TGTGCCAGCAGCCCAGAAGGCAGAAGACAGCGGGGTGTTGCAGATACGCAGTATTTT.

A note on this clone: Its ends do not fully match the called genes, so a read error is possible. The gene calls are TRBV7-7 and TRBJ2-5; the match to TRBD2 covers 11 bases. The germline V gene encodes CDR1 SSHAT and CDR2 FNYEAQ (reference sequence). The CDR3 totals 16 residues. The CDR3 DNA follows: TGTGCCAGCAGTTTAGGACTAGCGGGTCTTCAAGAGACCCAGTACTTC. It translates to CASSLGLAGLQETQYF.

Comment on this clone: This sample includes further DNA sequences coding for the same CDR3. The CDR3 region is CASSLVYTDTQYF. The CDR3, as DNA: TGTGCCAGCAGCTTAGTTTACACAGATACGCAGTATTTT. The chain employs TRBV7-2 and TRBJ2-3; D unresolved. The CDR3 contains 13 residues. With 1 base removed from V and 2 bases from J, the gap between germline ends came to 4 bases. CDR1 is SGHTA, CDR2 FQGNSA, per germline.

The chain employs TRBV6-5 and TRBJ1-6; D unclear. The CDR3 is made up of 13 amino acids. CDR1 is MNHEY and CDR2 is SVGAGI in the germline V gene. V lost 6 bases to trimming and J lost 7 bases, with 10 bases between them. CDR3 DNA: TGTGCCAGCAGAATCACCGGGAATTCACCCCTCCACTTT. This translates into CASRITGNSPLHF.

The chain joins TRBV7-9 to TRBJ1-2; TRBD1 matches 7 bases. V lost 1 base and J lost 6; bases outside the gene matches: 5. This CDR3 contains 14 residues. The germline CDR1 and CDR2 sequences are SEHNR and FQNEAQ (reference sequence). CDR3 DNA: TGTGCCAGCAGCTTAGGGGGACAGCCGGATGGCTACACCTTC. Its protein is CASSLGGQPDGYTF.

The genes are TRBV2 and TRBJ2-1; no clear D. The CDR3 sequence is 14 residues long. Germline values: CDR1 SNHLY, CDR2 FYNNEI. Trimming removed 6 bases at V and 0 bases at J, with 9 bases between. In DNA form, the CDR3 reads TGTGCCAGCAGAACGGCGGCCTCCTACAATGAGCAGTTCTTC. Its translation: CASRTAASYNEQFF.

The chain recombines TRBV27 with TRBJ2-5; TRBD2 matches at 7 bases. Per germline, CDR1 MNHEY and CDR2 SMNVEV (reference sequence). V was clipped by 6 bases and J by 1 base; unmatched bases: 8. The CDR3 totals 15 residues. The CDR3 nucleotides are TGTGCCAGCAGCCAATTGGGGACTACCCAAGAGACCCAGTACTTC. The encoded protein is CASSQLGTTQETQYF.

The chain employs TRBV5-4 and TRBJ2-3, with D unclear. The CDR3 length is 15 residues. Deletions cut 2 bases from V and 1 base from J, with 11 bases between. Per germline, CDR1 SGHNT and CDR2 YYREEE (reference sequence). The CDR3 nucleotides are TGTGCCAGCAGCTTACGAACAGACCGCACAGATACGCAGTATTTT. As protein: CASSLRTDRTDTQYF.

This chain uses TRBV29-1 with TRBJ1-3; D gene unclear. The CDR3 consists of 12 residues. CDR1 SQVTM and CDR2 ANQGSEA come from the germline V gene. The V end lost 4 bases, the J end lost 4 bases, and 8 bases lay between the germline ends. Here the CDR3 DNA reads TGCAGCGTTGCCCGGCCGGGAAACACCATATATTTT. Translating gives CSVARPGNTIYF.

This clone turned up a few times. The chain couples TRBV5-1 to TRBJ1-1; no reliable D call. Looked up from germline, CDR1 is SGHRS and CDR2 is YFSETQ. The V end was cut by 2 bases, the J end by 2 bases, with 10 bases between. The CDR3 is made up of 14 amino acids. The CDR3 DNA is TGCGCCAGCAGCTTTATAGGAGGTAACACTGAAGCTTTCTTT. This sequence encodes CASSFIGGNTEAFF.

The rearrangement joins TRBV6-6 to TRBJ1-1; a weak D match, TRBD1 (6 bases). Germline CDR1 reads MNHNY; CDR2 reads SVGAGI (reference sequence). Trimming left V 6 bases short and J 2 bases short, with 13 bases between. CDR3 length: 14 amino acids. This chain's CDR3 is CASRSPGANTEAFF. Written as DNA, the CDR3 is TGTGCCAGCAGATCTCCAGGGGCTAACACTGAAGCTTTCTTT.

This clone was seen a single time. The chain links TRBV19 to TRBJ1-5; 7 positions match TRBD1. The V gene's germline CDR1 is LNHDA and CDR2 SQIVND (reference sequence). The J segment lost 5 bases and the V segment lost 7 bases, leaving 8 bases of the junction unmatched. This CDR3 contains 14 residues. The CDR3, as DNA: TGTGCCAGTATCTCGACAGGGAGTTATCAGCCCCAGCATTTT. It translates to CASISTGSYQPQHF.

This chain links TRBV18 with TRBJ1-5; D remains ambiguous. V was pared by 3 bases and J by 3 bases, with 9 bases between. Germline V gene lookup returns CDR1 KGHSH and CDR2 LQKENI. The CDR3 totals 14 residues. CDR3 sequence: CASSPVQNNQPQHF. The CDR3 nucleotides read TGTGCCAGCTCACCCGTGCAGAACAATCAGCCCCAGCATTTT.

This clone was seen a handful of times. The chain couples TRBV6-5 to TRBJ1-3; D not resolved. Germline CDR1 is MNHEY and CDR2 is SVGAGI. V lost 0 bases and J lost 0, with 9 bases in between. This CDR3 is built from 16 residues. The CDR3 DNA sequence: TGTGCCAGCAGTTACTCGTGGCAGGCCTCTGGAAACACCATATATTTT. Translating gives CASSYSWQASGNTIYF.

The gene calls are TRBV30 and TRBJ1-1; D is unclear. The germline CDR1 and CDR2 sequences are GTSNPN and SVGIG (reference sequence). CDR3 size: 13 residues. The ends were cut back, 2 bases at V and 1 base at J, with 8 bases in the middle. The CDR3 region is CAWSRQQNTEAFF. DNA of the CDR3: TGTGCCTGGAGTCGGCAGCAGAACACTGAAGCTTTCTTT.

J is TRBJ1-5 and V is TRBV10-1; D gene ambiguous. V was clipped by 2 bases and J by 5 bases, with 7 bases between them. The CDR3 covers 13 residues. CDR1 is WNHNN, CDR2 SYGVQD, per germline (reference sequence). The CDR3 sequence: CASSEGPHQPQHF. CDR3 DNA: TGCGCCAGCAGTGAGGGGCCTCATCAGCCCCAGCATTTT.

The chain recombines TRBV9 with TRBJ2-3; TRBD2 is a possible D gene (6 bases). Trimming took 4 bases from V and 7 from J, leaving 13 bases between them. CDR1 and CDR2 from the germline V gene are SGDLS and YYNGEE. The CDR3 is 13 residues long. The CDR3 loop is CASSPLGGNTQYF. Written as DNA, the CDR3 is TGTGCCAGCAGCCCTCTCGGGGGTAATACGCAGTATTTT.

The V gene is TRBV19, the J gene TRBJ1-2; D is undetermined. V was clipped by 7 bases and J by 2 bases, with 17 bases between them. Looked up from germline, CDR1 is LNHDA and CDR2 is SQIVND (reference sequence). The CDR3 is made up of 15 amino acids. The CDR3 sequence is CASTPKFWSNYGYTF. The CDR3 DNA follows: TGTGCCAGTACCCCAAAGTTCTGGTCCAACTATGGCTACACCTTC.

This chain links TRBV7-6 with TRBJ2-3; D perhaps matches TRBD1 (5 bases). Germline V gene data show CDR1 as SGHVS and CDR2 as FNYEAQ. Trimming took off 1 base at V and 1 base at J, with 9 bases between the two ends. This CDR3 region has 15 residues. The CDR3 coding sequence is TGTGCCAGCAGCTTAGGGGGCCTGGGCACAGATACGCAGTATTTT. Protein: CASSLGGLGTDTQYF. Supplemented by reference TRBV7-6 and TRBJ2-3, the full variable domain reads GAGVSQSPRYKVTKRGQDVALRCDPISGHVSLYWYRQALGQGPEFLTYFNYEAQQDKSGLPNDRFSAERPEGSISTLTIQRTEQRDSAMYRCASSLGGLGTDTQYFGPGTRLTVL.

The V and J genes are TRBV19 and TRBJ2-3; D not certain. Trimming stripped 5 bases from V and 0 bases from J, with 6 bases between. This CDR3 is built from 13 residues. Germline V gives CDR1 LNHDA, CDR2 SQIVND (reference sequence). This CDR3 reads CASSRISTDTQYF. CDR3 in DNA: TGTGCCAGTAGTCGGATAAGCACAGATACGCAGTATTTT. Full variable domain (missing parts from reference TRBV19 and TRBJ2-3): DGGITQSPKYLFRKEGQNVTLSCEQNLNHDAMYWYRQDPGQGLRLIYYSQIVNDFQKGDIAEGYSVSREKKESFPLTVTSAQKNPTAFYLCASSRISTDTQYFGPGTRLTVL.

The rearrangement links TRBV6-6 to TRBJ2-7, with 7 bases lining up with TRBD2. Trimming removed 7 bases from V and 2 bases from J; junction bases left unmatched: 11. This CDR3 is built from 15 residues. Germline assignment: CDR1 MNHNY and CDR2 SVGAGI (reference sequence). The CDR3 bases are TGTGCCAGCACCCCCGACCGGGGACTACCCTACGAGCAGTACTTC. Protein sequence: CASTPDRGLPYEQYF.

J is TRBJ2-7 and V is TRBV7-9, with D possibly being TRBD1 (6 bases). The germline V gene has CDR1 SEHNR and CDR2 FQNEAQ (reference sequence). Deletions cut 1 base from V and 0 bases from J, with 13 bases between. The CDR3 sequence is 16 residues long. The CDR3, as DNA: TGTGCCAGCAGCTTAGTGGACGGGACACCCTCCTACGAGCAGTACTTC. It encodes CASSLVDGTPSYEQYF.